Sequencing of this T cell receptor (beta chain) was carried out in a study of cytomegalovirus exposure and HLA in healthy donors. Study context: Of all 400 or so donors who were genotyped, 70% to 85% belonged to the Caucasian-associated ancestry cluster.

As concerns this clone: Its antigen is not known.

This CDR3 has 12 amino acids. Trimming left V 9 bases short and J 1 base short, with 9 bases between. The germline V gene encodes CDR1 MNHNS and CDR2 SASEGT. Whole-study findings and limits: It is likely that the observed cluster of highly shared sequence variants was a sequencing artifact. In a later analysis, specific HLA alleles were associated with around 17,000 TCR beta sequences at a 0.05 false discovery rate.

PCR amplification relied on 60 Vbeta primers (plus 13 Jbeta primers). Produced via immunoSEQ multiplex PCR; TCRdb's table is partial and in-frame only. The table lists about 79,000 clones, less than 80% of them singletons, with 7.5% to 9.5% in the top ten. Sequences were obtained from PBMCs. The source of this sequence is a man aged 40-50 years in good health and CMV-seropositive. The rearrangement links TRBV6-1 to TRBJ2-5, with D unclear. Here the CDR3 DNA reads TGTGCCAGTAAAGTACTCCAAGAGACCCAGTACTTC. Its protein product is CASKVLQETQYF.